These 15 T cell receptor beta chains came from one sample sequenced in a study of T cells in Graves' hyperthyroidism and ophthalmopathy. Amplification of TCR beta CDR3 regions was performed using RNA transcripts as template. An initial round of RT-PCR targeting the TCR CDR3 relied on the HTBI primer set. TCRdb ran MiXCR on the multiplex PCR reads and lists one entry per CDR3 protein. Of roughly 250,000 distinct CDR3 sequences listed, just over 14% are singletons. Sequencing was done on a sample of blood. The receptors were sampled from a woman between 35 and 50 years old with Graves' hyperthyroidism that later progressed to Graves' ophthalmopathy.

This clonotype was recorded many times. The chain's CDR3 is CASSSQMNTEAFF. In nucleotides, the CDR3 is TGTGCCAGCAGCTCCCAGATGAACACTGAAGCTTTCTTT. V usage is TRBV7-9 and J usage is TRBJ1-1; D is unresolved. This CDR3 spans 13 amino acids. V gave up 4 bases and J gave up 0 bases, with 6 bases separating them. Germline V CDR1 and CDR2: SEHNR, FQNEAQ (reference sequence). Using reference TRBV7-9 and TRBJ1-1 for the parts outside the CDR3, the full variable domain is DTGVSQNPRHKITKRGQNVTFRCDPISEHNRLYWYRQTLGQGPEFLTYFQNEAQLEKSRLLSDRFSAERPKGSFSTLEIQRTEQGDSAMYLCASSSQMNTEAFFGQGTRLTVV.

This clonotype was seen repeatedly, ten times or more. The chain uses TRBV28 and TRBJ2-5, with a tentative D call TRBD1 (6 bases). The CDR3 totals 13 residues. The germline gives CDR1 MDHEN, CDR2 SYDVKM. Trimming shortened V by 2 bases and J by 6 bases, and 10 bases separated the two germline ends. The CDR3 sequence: CASSLNTGKTQYF. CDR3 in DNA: TGTGCCAGCAGTTTAAATACAGGGAAGACCCAGTACTTC. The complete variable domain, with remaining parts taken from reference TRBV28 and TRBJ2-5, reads DVKVTQSSRYLVKRTGEKVFLECVQDMDHENMFWYRQDPGLGLRLIYFSYDVKMKEKGDIPEGYSVSREKKERFSLILESASTNQTSMYLCASSLNTGKTQYFGPGTRLLVL.

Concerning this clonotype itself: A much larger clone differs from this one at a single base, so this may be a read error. The CDR3 nucleotides are TGTGCCTGGAGCCAACAGGAAATGGAGCCCCAGCATTTT. Protein sequence: CAWSQQEMEPQHF. The V gene is TRBV30, the J gene TRBJ1-5, with D possibly TRBD1 on 5 matching bases. V was pared by 3 bases and J by 8 bases, with 14 bases between. CDR3 size: 13 residues. Germline V gene sequence: CDR1 GTSNPN, CDR2 SVGIG (reference sequence).

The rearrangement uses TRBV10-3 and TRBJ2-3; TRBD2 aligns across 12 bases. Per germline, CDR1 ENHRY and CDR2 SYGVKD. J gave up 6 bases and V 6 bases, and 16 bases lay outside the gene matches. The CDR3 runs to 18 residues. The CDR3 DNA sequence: TGTGCCATCAGCTCCGGGGGGGGGCTAGCGGGAGGGCGGGATACGCAGTATTTT. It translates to CAISSGGGLAGGRDTQYF.

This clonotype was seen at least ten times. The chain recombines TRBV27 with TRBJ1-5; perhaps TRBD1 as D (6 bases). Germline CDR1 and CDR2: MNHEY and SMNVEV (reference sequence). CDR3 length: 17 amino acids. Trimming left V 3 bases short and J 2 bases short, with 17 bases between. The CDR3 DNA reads TGTGCCAGCAGTTTTACAGGGTCGAGGGTCGGCAATCAGCCCCAGCATTTT. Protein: CASSFTGSRVGNQPQHF.

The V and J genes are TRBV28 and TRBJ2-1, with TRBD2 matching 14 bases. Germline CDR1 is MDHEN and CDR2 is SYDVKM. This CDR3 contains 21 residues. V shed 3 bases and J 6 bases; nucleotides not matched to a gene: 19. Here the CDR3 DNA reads TGTGCCAGCAGTTTCCCCCAAGGACGAAAGCCGACTAGCGGGAGGGCCAATGAGCAGTTCTTC. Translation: CASSFPQGRKPTSGRANEQFF.

This chain's CDR3 is CSARPFREGRYTQYF. DNA of the CDR3: TGCAGTGCTAGACCTTTCCGGGAGGGCCGGTATACGCAGTATTTT. The chain couples TRBV20-1 to TRBJ2-3, with TRBD2 matching over 8 bases. V trimming: 2 bases; J trimming: 7 bases; junction bases outside the gene matches: 11. The CDR3 is made up of 15 amino acids. Germline lookup yields CDR1 DFQATT and CDR2 SNEGSKA (reference sequence).

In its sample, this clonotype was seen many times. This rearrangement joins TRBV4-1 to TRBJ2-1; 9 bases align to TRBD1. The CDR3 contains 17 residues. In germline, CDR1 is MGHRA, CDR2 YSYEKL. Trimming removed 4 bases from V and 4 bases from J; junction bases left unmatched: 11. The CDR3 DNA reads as TGCGCCAGCAGCCGGGGGGGAGGGACAGGGAATTACAATGAGCAGTTCTTC. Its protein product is CASSRGGGTGNYNEQFF.

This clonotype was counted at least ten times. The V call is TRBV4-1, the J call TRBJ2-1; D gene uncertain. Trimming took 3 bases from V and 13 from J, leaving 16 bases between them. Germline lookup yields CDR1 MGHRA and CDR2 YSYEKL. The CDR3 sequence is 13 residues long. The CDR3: CASSHLVAEAQFF. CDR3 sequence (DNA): TGCGCCAGCAGCCATCTAGTTGCCGAGGCCCAGTTCTTC.

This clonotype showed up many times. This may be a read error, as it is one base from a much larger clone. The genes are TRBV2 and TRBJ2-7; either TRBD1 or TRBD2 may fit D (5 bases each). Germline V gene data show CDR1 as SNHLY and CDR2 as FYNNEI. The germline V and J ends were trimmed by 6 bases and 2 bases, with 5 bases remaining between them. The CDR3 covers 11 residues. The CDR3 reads CASRGAYEQYF. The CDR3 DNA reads TGTGCCAGCAGGGGGGCCTACGAGCAGTACTTC.

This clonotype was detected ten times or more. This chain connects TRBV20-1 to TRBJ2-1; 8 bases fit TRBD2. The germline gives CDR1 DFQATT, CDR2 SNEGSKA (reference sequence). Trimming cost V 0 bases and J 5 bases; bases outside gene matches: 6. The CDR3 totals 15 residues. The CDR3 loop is CSARDYTGGNNEQFF. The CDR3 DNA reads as TGCAGTGCTAGAGATTATACGGGAGGGAACAATGAGCAGTTCTTC.

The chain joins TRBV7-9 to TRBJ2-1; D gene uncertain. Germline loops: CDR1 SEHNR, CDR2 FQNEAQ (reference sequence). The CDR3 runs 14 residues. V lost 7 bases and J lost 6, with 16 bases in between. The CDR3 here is CASNDPKRTNEQFF. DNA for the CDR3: TGTGCCAGCAATGACCCGAAAAGAACCAATGAGCAGTTCTTC.

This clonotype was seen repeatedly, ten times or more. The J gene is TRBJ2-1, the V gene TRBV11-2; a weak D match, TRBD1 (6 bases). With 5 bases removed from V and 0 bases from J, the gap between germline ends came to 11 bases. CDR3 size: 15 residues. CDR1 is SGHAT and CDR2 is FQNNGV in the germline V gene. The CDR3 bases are TGTGCCAGCAGCCCAGGGGTTACCTCCTACAATGAGCAGTTCTTC. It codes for CASSPGVTSYNEQFF.

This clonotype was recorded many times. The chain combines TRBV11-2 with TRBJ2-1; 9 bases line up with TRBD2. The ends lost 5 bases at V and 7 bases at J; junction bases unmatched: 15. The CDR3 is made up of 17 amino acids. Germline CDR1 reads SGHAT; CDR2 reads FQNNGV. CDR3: CASSRLGGRAKLNEQFF. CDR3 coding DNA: TGTGCCAGCAGCCGCCTCGGCGGGAGGGCCAAATTAAATGAGCAGTTCTTC.

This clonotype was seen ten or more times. The CDR3 sequence: CASSLLSFRLRESNQPQHF. The DNA of the CDR3 is TGTGCCAGCAGTTTATTAAGTTTCAGATTAAGGGAGAGCAATCAGCCCCAGCATTTT. J is TRBJ1-5 and V is TRBV28; D gene unclear. Germline V lookup: CDR1 MDHEN, CDR2 SYDVKM. V was shortened by 1 base and J by 1 base, with 20 bases between the two germline ends. This CDR3 is built from 19 residues.